The 5 T cell receptor beta chains reported below all come from one sample, sequenced in a study of T cell responses to AZD1222 COVID-19 vaccine. Measured with immunoSEQ multiplex PCR; TCRdb has only the in-frame clones, and not every one. The data hold about 96,000 clones, with 80% to 90% observed a single time. Sequencing was performed on peripheral blood, taken on day 0 of AZD1222 vaccination. The receptor source for this set is an adult in good health.

The V call is TRBV6-1, the J call TRBJ1-2; a possible D gene is TRBD1 (6 bases). In germline, CDR1 is MNHNS, CDR2 SASEGT. The CDR3 consists of 14 residues. V was pared by 2 bases and J by 6 bases, with 13 bases between. The CDR3 nucleotides read TGTGCCAGCAGTGAAACTGGGGGGCAGGATGGCTACACCTTC. Translated: CASSETGGQDGYTF.

This clone was counted a single time. The chain links TRBV14 to TRBJ1-2; D uncertain. Germline assignment: CDR1 SGHDN and CDR2 FVKESK. The CDR3 covers 14 residues. Trimming took off 1 base at V and 2 bases at J, with 8 bases between the two ends. The CDR3 coding sequence is TGTGCCAGCAGCCAAGGAGTCACCAACTATGGCTACACCTTC. It encodes CASSQGVTNYGYTF.

The chain has TRBV2 and TRBJ2-7; 9 bases fit TRBD1. The CDR3 covers 16 residues. The junction had 11 bases not matched to a gene; V was cut back by 5 bases and J by 3 bases. From germline, CDR1 is SNHLY and CDR2 FYNNEI. DNA for the CDR3: TGTGCCAGCAGTACGCGCCGGGACAGGGTCGACTACGAGCAGTACTTC. This gives the protein CASSTRRDRVDYEQYF.

V is TRBV11-2 and J is TRBJ2-1; 7 bases match TRBD2. Germline values: CDR1 SGHAT, CDR2 FQNNGV. There are 15 residues in the CDR3. V was clipped by 1 base and J by 3 bases; unmatched bases: 3. CDR3 nucleotides: TGTGCCAGCAGCTTAGGGGGGGACTACTACAATGAGCAGTTCTTC. Its translation is CASSLGGDYYNEQFF.

The chain recombines TRBV28 with TRBJ1-2; D gene unclear. This CDR3 is built from 12 residues. Germline CDR1 MDHEN, CDR2 SYDVKM. The V gene lost 1 base and the J gene lost 8 bases, with 8 bases spanning the gap. CDR3 region: CASSLYREGYTF. CDR3 DNA sequence: TGTGCCAGCAGTTTATATCGAGAGGGCTACACCTTC.